The clone carrying this T cell receptor (beta chain) has at least ten counts. The antigen is unknown. The same CDR3 is also encoded by other DNA sequences in this sample. The V gene end was trimmed by 8 bases and the J gene end by 4 bases; junction bases not matched to a gene: 15. This CDR3 is 15 amino acids long. CDR1 SGDLS and CDR2 YYNGEE come from the germline V gene. Some clones are missing from TCRdb's copy, which holds only in-frame ones; the method was immunoSEQ multiplex PCR. The sample was found to contain about 3,100 clones, and every one recurs. The data are from a study of T cells after posttransplantation cyclophosphamide. Study-wide points: Later post-transplant blood repertoires were often dominated by donor CD8+ memory clones.

Cyclophosphamide on days +3 and +4 followed busulfan-fludarabine conditioning and a marrow graft. The sequenced sample was PBMCs, obtained 84 days after allogeneic stem cell transplant with posttransplant cyclophosphamide. This TCR was recovered from a female patient in her forties or fifties who received an allogeneic stem cell transplant from a related donor, was CMV-positive, and had no GVHD. Some T cells may trace back to the graft donor. The genes are TRBV9 and TRBJ2-7; TRBD1 agrees at 7 bases. The chain's CDR3 is CASSFKQGTAYEQYF. CDR3 nucleotide sequence: TGTGCCAGTAGCTTCAAACAGGGGACGGCATACGAGCAGTACTTC.